This T cell receptor (beta chain) is drawn from a study of CD8 T cells in Susac syndrome. CDR1 is MNHEY and CDR2 is SVGAGI in the germline V gene. Germline trimming cut 6 bases from V and 7 bases from J; bases unmatched to any gene: 9. The CDR3 is made up of 14 amino acids. After extraction with the RNeasy kit, about 0.5 to 1 ug of the RNA was reverse transcribed using random hexamers. MiXCR, applied by TCRdb to the immunoSEQ multiplex PCR reads, yields one record per CDR3 protein. The sample lists 130,000 or so distinct CDR3 sequences; 90% to 95% were seen once. The sample was CD8+ T cells from PBMCs. The receptor's source is a human donor with Susac syndrome. The chain recombines TRBV6-5 with TRBJ1-5; 7 bases align to TRBD1. CDR3 sequence (DNA): TGTGCCAGCAGCAACAGGGGAACGGGACAGCCCCAGCATTTT. This encodes CASSNRGTGQPQHF.